What follows are 26 T cell receptor beta chains derived from one specimen sequenced in a study of T-cell memory formation after mild COVID-19. From the 5' RACE reads, TCRdb called clonotypes with MiXCR, one entry per CDR3 protein. Among around 200,000 distinct CDR3 sequences listed, more than 15% were seen once. The material sequenced was PBMCs or a T cell subset sorted from them (not recorded which). These receptors all come from an adult woman who had mild COVID-19 (a few samples of this study predate the infection). Cell type and time point are not known.

The chain carries TRBV7-9 and TRBJ2-7; D may correspond to TRBD1 or TRBD2 (5 bases each). The length of the CDR3 is 14 residues. Trimming left V 1 base short and J 6 bases short, with 13 bases between. The germline V gene encodes CDR1 SEHNR and CDR2 FQNEAQ (reference sequence). The CDR3 protein is CASSLEGARAEQYF. DNA for the CDR3: TGTGCCAGCAGCTTAGAAGGGGCGCGGGCCGAGCAGTACTTC.

The table lists this clonotype with many counts. V is TRBV20-1 and J is TRBJ2-3; 9 bases map to TRBD1. Germline values: CDR1 DFQATT, CDR2 SNEGSKA (reference sequence). The J segment lost 6 bases and the V segment lost 3 bases, leaving 13 bases of the junction unmatched. The CDR3 loop spans 16 amino acids. For the CDR3, the DNA is TGCAGTGCTAGTCCAAGAGGGACAGGGACGCGGGATACGCAGTATTTT. Its protein is CSASPRGTGTRDTQYF.

The CDR3 region is CASSVGAGPYGYTF. The CDR3 DNA follows: TGTGCCAGCAGCGTAGGGGCAGGGCCCTATGGCTACACCTTC. V is TRBV9 and J is TRBJ1-2; TRBD1 might be the D (5 bases). Per the germline V gene, CDR1 is SGDLS and CDR2 is YYNGEE. The CDR3 loop spans 14 amino acids. V lost 0 bases to trimming and J lost 4 bases, with 10 bases between them.

This clonotype was observed a few times. The chain recombines TRBV6-5 with TRBJ2-1; TRBD1 agrees at 12 bases. V trimming: 6 bases; J trimming: 7 bases; junction bases outside the gene matches: 7. Germline values: CDR1 MNHEY, CDR2 SVGAGI. This CDR3 has 15 residues. The CDR3 is CASRGTGGPINEQFF. CDR3 in DNA: TGTGCCAGCAGGGGGACAGGGGGCCCGATTAATGAGCAGTTCTTC.

The CDR3 loop is CASSLELAGGAGETQYF. The CDR3 DNA sequence: TGTGCCAGCAGTTTAGAGTTGGCGGGGGGCGCAGGAGAGACCCAGTACTTC. The chain combines TRBV12-3 or TRBV12-4 with TRBJ2-5; 8 bases match TRBD2. V dropped 1 base and J dropped 4; count of bases not matched to a gene: 11. The CDR3 spans 17 residues.

The chain has TRBV18 and TRBJ1-2; D is uncertain. This CDR3 comprises 13 residues. V lost 6 bases to trimming and J lost 4 bases, with 12 bases between them. Germline CDR1 reads KGHSH; CDR2 reads LQKENI. The CDR3 sequence: CASSPTDPYGYTF. The CDR3 nucleotides are TGTGCCAGCTCTCCAACTGATCCCTATGGCTACACCTTC.

This clonotype was found a few times. V is TRBV2 and J is TRBJ2-1; no reliable D call. Trimming removed 10 bases at V and 1 base at J, with 11 bases between. Germline V gives CDR1 SNHLY, CDR2 FYNNEI. The CDR3 consists of 13 residues. The CDR3 sequence is CAIASSSYNEQFF. The CDR3 nucleotides read TGTGCCATCGCATCGAGTTCCTACAATGAGCAGTTCTTC.

This clonotype occurred a few times. The chain employs TRBV25-1 and TRBJ2-3; no clear D. The CDR3 has 16 residues. The germline V gene encodes CDR1 MGHDK and CDR2 SYGVNS. V lost 3 bases, J lost 2 bases, and 15 bases lay in between. The chain's CDR3 is CASSDRRLRPTDTQYF. In nucleotides, the CDR3 is TGTGCCAGCAGTGATAGAAGACTTCGACCCACAGATACGCAGTATTTT.

This clonotype has a handful of counts. This chain uses TRBV9 with TRBJ2-2; the D is unclear. The V and J ends lost 1 base and 7 bases respectively, with 11 bases between them. The CDR3 has 14 residues. Germline values: CDR1 SGDLS, CDR2 YYNGEE. This CDR3 reads CASSVHLRVGELFF. Written as DNA, the CDR3 is TGTGCCAGCAGCGTACACCTCCGGGTCGGGGAGCTGTTTTTT.

This chain joins TRBV15 and TRBJ1-3; D is unclear. V dropped 5 bases and J dropped 2 bases, with 13 bases sitting between them. From germline, CDR1 is LNHNV and CDR2 YYDKDF (reference sequence). The CDR3 is 15 amino acids. CDR3 nucleotides: TGTGCCACCAGCGAGTGGCCCACCGCTGGAAACACCATATATTTT. Translating gives CATSEWPTAGNTIYF.

This clonotype was detected only a few times. CDR3 in DNA: TGCGCCAGCAGGCCGACCTCTGGGACAGGGGGCCTCTACGAGCAGTACTTC. Translation gives CASRPTSGTGGLYEQYF. The V call is TRBV5-1, the J call TRBJ2-7, with 12 bases matching TRBD1. The CDR3 runs 17 residues. V was clipped by 5 bases and J by 3 bases; unmatched bases: 12. CDR1 is SGHRS, CDR2 YFSETQ, per germline.

V usage is TRBV18 and J usage is TRBJ1-1; D remains ambiguous. CDR3 length equals 15 residues. Trimming removed 2 bases from V and 2 bases from J, with 12 bases in between. CDR1 is KGHSH, CDR2 LQKENI, per germline. This CDR3 reads CASSPGVGGNTEAFF. DNA for the CDR3: TGTGCCAGCTCACCAGGGGTTGGCGGAAACACTGAAGCTTTCTTT.

This clonotype showed up many times. This chain connects TRBV2 to TRBJ2-3; perhaps TRBD2 as D (5 bases). Per germline, CDR1 SNHLY and CDR2 FYNNEI. This CDR3 spans 11 amino acids. V shed 4 bases and J shed 8 bases, with 7 bases lying between them. CDR3 DNA sequence: TGTGCCAGCAGTGCCGGGGTTACGCAGTATTTT. Its translation is CASSAGVTQYF. Supplemented by reference TRBV2 and TRBJ2-3, the full variable domain reads EPEVTQTPSHQVTQMGQEVILRCVPISNHLYFYWYRQILGQKVEFLVSFYNNEISEKSEIFDDQFSVERPDGSNFTLKIRSTKLEDSAMYFCASSAGVTQYFGPGTRLTVL.

The table lists this clonotype with a few counts. This chain joins TRBV5-4 and TRBJ2-7; D perhaps matches TRBD1 (5 bases). V gave up 4 bases and J gave up 6 bases, with 17 bases separating them. CDR3 length: 14 amino acids. Germline lookup yields CDR1 SGHNT and CDR2 YYREEE (reference sequence). As DNA, the CDR3 is TGTGCCAGCAGCCGCGACAGCAGAATGGGCGAGCAGTACTTC. Protein: CASSRDSRMGEQYF.

The chain has TRBV7-2 and TRBJ2-3, with D possibly matching TRBD2 (6 bases). The V gene lost 4 bases and the J gene lost 2 bases, with 22 bases spanning the gap. Germline V CDR1 and CDR2: SGHTA, FQGNSA. This CDR3 comprises 18 residues. In DNA, the CDR3 is TGTGCCAGCAGCTCCCATTTTGAGTGGCGGGACCTCACAGATACGCAGTATTTT. As protein: CASSSHFEWRDLTDTQYF.

This clonotype was detected a few times. The chain links TRBV6-1 to TRBJ1-1; D uncertain. Germline CDR1 MNHNS, CDR2 SASEGT. The CDR3 has 13 residues. CDR3 in amino acids: CAGIGSTNTEAFF. The CDR3 DNA reads as TGTGCGGGGATAGGGTCTACCAACACTGAAGCTTTCTTT.

This clonotype has just a few counts. CDR3: CASRRDSNSPLHF. Here the CDR3 DNA reads TGTGCCAGCAGACGGGACAGTAATTCACCCCTCCACTTT. V and J are TRBV6-5 and TRBJ1-6, with TRBD1 identical over 7 bases. Germline V gene lookup returns CDR1 MNHEY and CDR2 SVGAGI. The CDR3 extends over 13 amino acids. V lost 6 bases and J lost 6; bases outside the gene matches: 2.

This clonotype has more than one count but fewer than ten. This chain uses TRBV5-1 with TRBJ2-7, with D possibly called TRBD1 or TRBD2 (7 bases each). The CDR3 is 15 amino acids. From germline, CDR1 is SGHRS and CDR2 YFSETQ. With 4 bases removed from V and 2 bases from J, the gap between germline ends came to 16 bases. The CDR3 DNA reads as TGCGCCAGCAGCAAAAAGCGGGACAGCACCTACGAGCAGTACTTC. This translates into CASSKKRDSTYEQYF.

This chain joins TRBV23-1 and TRBJ1-6, with 8 positions matching TRBD1. TRBV23-1 qualifies as an ORF whose function is uncertain. The CDR3 is 14 amino acids. Germline trimming cut 4 bases from V and 8 bases from J; bases unmatched to any gene: 4. This CDR3 is CASSPGQADSPLHF. CDR3 DNA sequence: TGCGCCAGCAGTCCGGGACAGGCGGATTCACCCCTCCACTTT.

V gene TRBV10-3 combines with J gene TRBJ2-7, with D perhaps TRBD1 or TRBD2 (6 bases each). This CDR3 comprises 14 residues. Germline V gene sequence: CDR1 ENHRY, CDR2 SYGVKD. The V and J ends lost 10 bases and 0 bases respectively, with 16 bases between them. The chain's CDR3 is CATQEGGGSYEQYF. The CDR3 DNA is TGTGCCACGCAGGAGGGGGGTGGCTCCTACGAGCAGTACTTC.

The chain uses TRBV5-6 and TRBJ1-5, with D perhaps matching TRBD1 (5 bases). Per the germline V gene, CDR1 is SGHDT and CDR2 is YYEEEE. The CDR3 has 15 amino acids. The V and J ends lost 4 bases and 6 bases respectively, with 17 bases between them. CDR3 region: CASSSAGTTLQPQHF. DNA of the CDR3: TGTGCCAGCAGCAGCGCCGGGACCACCCTTCAGCCCCAGCATTTT.

This chain connects TRBV24-1 to TRBJ1-2; D is perhaps TRBD1 (5 bases). Germline loops: CDR1 KGHDR, CDR2 SFDVKD. The V end was cut by 4 bases, the J end by 5 bases, with 16 bases between. CDR3 length: 15 amino acids. CDR3 in amino acids: CATSDSGTERYGYTF. CDR3 DNA: TGTGCCACCAGTGACTCCGGGACTGAGAGGTATGGCTACACCTTC.

This clonotype was detected only a few times. The chain is built from TRBV25-1 and TRBJ1-1; 8 positions agree with TRBD1. This CDR3 is built from 15 residues. From germline, CDR1 is MGHDK and CDR2 SYGVNS. The trim removed 3 bases at V and 1 base at J, leaving 4 bases unmatched. CDR3 DNA: TGTGCCAGCAGTGATACAGGGGGGCGGAACACTGAAGCTTTCTTT. It codes for CASSDTGGRNTEAFF.

This chain joins TRBV24-1 and TRBJ2-3; possible D gene TRBD1, 5 bases. The CDR3 consists of 15 residues. CDR1 is KGHDR, CDR2 SFDVKD, per germline. V lost 1 base and J 3 bases, leaving 10 bases between the germline ends. CDR3 residues: CATSDFGQGTDTQYF. The CDR3 coding sequence is TGTGCCACCAGTGATTTTGGGCAGGGAACAGATACGCAGTATTTT.

This clonotype showed up just a few times. The CDR3 here is CASGLAGTGGTGTEAFF. The CDR3 nucleotides are TGTGCCAGCGGATTGGCCGGGACAGGGGGTACAGGCACTGAAGCTTTCTTT. The chain links TRBV18 to TRBJ1-1; 11 bases fit TRBD1. The CDR3 covers 17 residues. CDR1 and CDR2 from the germline V gene are KGHSH and LQKENI. V was pared by 8 bases and J by 4 bases, with 15 bases of the junction left unmatched.

The CDR3 nucleotides are TGTGCCATCAGTTCCGGGACCCAGTACACCGGGGAGCTGTTTTTT. It is translated as CAISSGTQYTGELFF. The chain is built from TRBV10-3 and TRBJ2-2; either TRBD1 or TRBD2 may fit D (5 bases each). Germline lookup yields CDR1 ENHRY and CDR2 SYGVKD. The CDR3 has 15 residues. V was pared by 5 bases and J by 3 bases, with 13 bases between.